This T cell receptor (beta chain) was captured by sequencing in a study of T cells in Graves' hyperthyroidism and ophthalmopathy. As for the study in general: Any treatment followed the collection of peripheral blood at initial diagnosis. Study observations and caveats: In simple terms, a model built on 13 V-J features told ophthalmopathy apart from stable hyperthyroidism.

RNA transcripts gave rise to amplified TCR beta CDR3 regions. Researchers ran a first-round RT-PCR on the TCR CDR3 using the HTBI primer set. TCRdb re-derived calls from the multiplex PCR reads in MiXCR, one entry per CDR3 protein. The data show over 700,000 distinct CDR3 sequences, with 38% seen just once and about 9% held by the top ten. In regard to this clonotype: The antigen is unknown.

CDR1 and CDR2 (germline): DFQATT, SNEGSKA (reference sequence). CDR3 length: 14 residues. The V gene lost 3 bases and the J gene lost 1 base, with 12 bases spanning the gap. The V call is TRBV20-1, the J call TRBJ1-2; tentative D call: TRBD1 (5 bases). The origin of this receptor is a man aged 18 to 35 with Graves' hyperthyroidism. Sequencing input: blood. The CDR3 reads CSASGDGFNYGYTF. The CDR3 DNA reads TGCAGTGCTAGTGGGGACGGATTTAACTATGGCTACACCTTC.